Listed here are 9 T cell receptor beta chains from one sample, sequenced in a study of blood T cell repertoires in COVID-19. TCRdb's table, derived via immunoSEQ multiplex PCR, lists solely in-frame clones and lacks some. The sample carries around 280,000 clones, 87% recorded once. Sequencing input: PBMCs or T cells enriched from blood (not recorded which). These receptors all stem from a woman aged 35 to 49 who had recovered from COVID-19.

Points on this clone: The same CDR3 also results from other DNA sequences found in this sample. The rearrangement joins TRBV7-2 to TRBJ2-2, with TRBD2 as a possible D gene (6 bases). Looked up from germline, CDR1 is SGHTA and CDR2 is FQGNSA. CDR3 length equals 15 residues. Trimming took off 5 bases at V and 3 bases at J, with 13 bases between the two ends. The CDR3 DNA follows: TGTGCCAGCAGCCTGACTAGTTTGGACACCGGGGAGCTGTTTTTT. This translates into CASSLTSLDTGELFF. Looking up the rest from reference TRBV7-2 and TRBJ2-2 gives the full variable domain: GAGVSQSPSNKVTEKGKDVELRCDPISGHTALYWYRQSLGQGLEFLIYFQGNSAPDKSGLPSDRFSAERTGGSVSTLTIQRTQQEDSAVYLCASSLTSLDTGELFFGEGSRLTVL.

The chain recombines TRBV24-1 with TRBJ1-4; 9 positions agree with TRBD1. Germline V gives CDR1 KGHDR, CDR2 SFDVKD. J lost 0 bases, V lost 3 bases, and 4 bases had no gene match. There are 17 residues in the CDR3. The DNA for the CDR3 is TGTGCCACCAGTGATGGGGACAGGGCTTCAACTAATGAAAAACTGTTTTTT. This sequence encodes CATSDGDRASTNEKLFF.

The chain links TRBV10-1 to TRBJ2-4; 11 positions match TRBD2. V dropped 0 bases and J dropped 8; count of bases not matched to a gene: 9. The CDR3 sequence is 17 residues long. Germline CDR1 reads WNHNN; CDR2 reads SYGVQD (reference sequence). The CDR3 DNA reads as TGCGCCAGCAGTGAGTCGAGACTAGCGGGAAGTGAGGACATTCAGTACTTC. Its protein product is CASSESRLAGSEDIQYF.

This chain connects TRBV12-3 or TRBV12-4 to TRBJ2-5; TRBD2 might be the D (6 bases). The CDR3 has 13 amino acids. V was clipped by 7 bases and J by 2 bases, with 11 bases between them. In DNA, the CDR3 is TGTGCCAGCACTCGACTAGGGCAAGAGACCCAGTACTTC. Its protein product is CASTRLGQETQYF.

The chain recombines TRBV18 with TRBJ2-1, with 9 bases fitting TRBD1. CDR3 length equals 16 residues. Losses at the gene ends were 3 bases for V and 1 base for J; bases not matched to a gene: 4. Germline V CDR1 and CDR2: KGHSH, LQKENI. CDR3 in DNA: TGTGCCAGCTCACCCTCGACAGGGGGGTCCTACAATGAGCAGTTCTTC. Amino acid sequence: CASSPSTGGSYNEQFF.

V and J are TRBV15 and TRBJ2-7; TRBD1 aligns across 9 bases. Losses at the gene ends were 5 bases for V and 3 bases for J; bases not matched to a gene: 8. The CDR3 is made up of 15 amino acids. CDR1 is LNHNV and CDR2 is YYDKDF in the germline V gene (reference sequence). Here the CDR3 reads CATSPEQGANYEQYF. The CDR3 region has the DNA TGTGCCACCAGCCCGGAACAGGGGGCCAACTACGAGCAGTACTTC.

This rearrangement joins TRBV7-2 to TRBJ1-5; weak D call: TRBD1 (6 bases). Between the trimmed V and J ends, which lost 1 base and 6 bases, there was a span of 16 bases. The CDR3 runs 16 residues. CDR1 and CDR2 from the germline V gene are SGHTA and FQGNSA. The CDR3 DNA follows: TGTGCCAGCAGCTTAGTTGGCGGGGGCGTGAGTCAGCCCCAGCATTTT. This gives the protein CASSLVGGGVSQPQHF. Using reference TRBV7-2 and TRBJ1-5 for the parts outside the CDR3, the full variable domain is GAGVSQSPSNKVTEKGKDVELRCDPISGHTALYWYRQSLGQGLEFLIYFQGNSAPDKSGLPSDRFSAERTGGSVSTLTIQRTQQEDSAVYLCASSLVGGGVSQPQHFGDGTRLSIL.

CDR3 coding DNA: TGTGCCAGCAGCTTAGCCAGGGACTCCTACGAGCAGTACTTC. Amino acids: CASSLARDSYEQYF. This sequence joins TRBV13 and TRBJ2-7, with D possibly TRBD1 on 5 matching bases. From germline, CDR1 is PRHDT and CDR2 FYEKMQ (reference sequence). The V gene lost 1 base and the J gene lost 0 bases, with 7 bases spanning the gap. CDR3 length: 14 residues.

The CDR3 loop is CASSRSLAESTDTQYF. CDR3 in DNA: TGTGCCAGCTCCCGCTCTCTGGCAGAAAGCACAGATACGCAGTATTTT. The V and J genes are TRBV18 and TRBJ2-3; D gene ambiguous. Germline loops: CDR1 KGHSH, CDR2 LQKENI. The CDR3 is made up of 16 amino acids. The V and J ends lost 6 bases and 0 bases respectively, with 16 bases between them. The whole variable domain, remainder taken from reference TRBV18 and TRBJ2-3, is NAGVMQNPRHLVRRRGQEARLRCSPMKGHSHVYWYRQLPEEGLKFMVYLQKENIIDESGMPKERFSAEFPKEGPSILRIQQVVRGDSAAYFCASSRSLAESTDTQYFGPGTRLTVL.